The 4 T cell receptor beta chains below come from one sample, sequenced in a study of CD8+CD57+ T cells in acquired aplastic anemia. TCR beta VDJ and CDR3 profiling used genomic DNA as template. TCRdb redid the calling of the reads with MiXCR, one entry per CDR3 protein. The table shows 400,000 to 450,000 distinct CDR3 sequences, with 55% to 75% occurring only once. Material for sequencing was sorted CD4+, CD8+, or CD8+CD57+ T cells (not recorded which) from PBMCs. These receptors came from a human donor in good health, serving as a control.

The count of this clonotype is one. The V gene is TRBV11-2, the J gene TRBJ1-3; D gene uncertain. V shed 1 base and J shed 1 base, with 11 bases lying between them. Germline assignment: CDR1 SGHAT and CDR2 FQNNGV. This CDR3 is built from 16 residues. CDR3 sequence: CASSLGTPVSGNTIYF. For the CDR3, the DNA is TGTGCCAGCAGCTTAGGTACTCCTGTTTCTGGAAACACCATATATTTT.

The chain couples TRBV7-4 to TRBJ2-7; D might be TRBD1 (6 bases). Germline assignment: CDR1 SGHVT and CDR2 SQSDAQ. V was trimmed by 5 bases and J by 2 bases, leaving 19 bases between them. The CDR3 loop spans 16 amino acids. The CDR3 DNA sequence: TGTGCCAGCAGCGTAGGGGGTTTTCAGGTCCCCTACGAGCAGTACTTC. Its protein is CASSVGGFQVPYEQYF.

The V call is TRBV2, the J call TRBJ1-2; 7 bases align to TRBD1. CDR3 length: 14 amino acids. Trimming at V came to 4 bases and at J to 5 bases, leaving 7 bases not matched to a gene. Germline V lookup: CDR1 SNHLY, CDR2 FYNNEI. The CDR3 spells CASSANRGGYGYTF. In DNA, the CDR3 is TGTGCCAGCAGTGCTAACAGGGGAGGATATGGCTACACCTTC.

The genes are TRBV7-8 and TRBJ1-1; D not certain. The germline gives CDR1 SGHVS, CDR2 FQNEAQ. CDR3 length equals 14 residues. V lost 7 bases and J 14 bases, leaving 26 bases between the germline ends. The CDR3 protein is CASTPGSAGNYGFF. The CDR3 coding sequence is TGTGCCAGCACCCCCGGCTCAGCGGGGAACTATGGCTTCTTT.